One and the same sample provided the 20 T cell receptor beta chains below, sequenced in a study of CD8+CD57+ T cells in acquired aplastic anemia. Profiles of TCR beta VDJ and CDR3 were generated from a genomic DNA template. TCRdb itself ran the reads through MiXCR, one entry per CDR3 protein. The data contain around 200,000 distinct CDR3 sequences, 65% of them singletons. Patients included in sequencing had previously demonstrated CD8+CD57+ cell expansion by flow cytometry. The sample consisted of sorted CD4+, CD8+, or CD8+CD57+ T cells (not recorded which) from PBMCs. The receptor source for this set is a human donor with aplastic anemia.

V and J are TRBV19 and TRBJ1-2; D is unresolved. This CDR3 is built from 14 residues. Trimming took off 6 bases at V and 3 bases at J, with 14 bases between the two ends. Germline V gene lookup returns CDR1 LNHDA and CDR2 SQIVND (reference sequence). CDR3 protein: CASSQDGGHYGYTF. The CDR3 nucleotides are TGTGCCAGTAGCCAGGACGGCGGCCACTATGGCTACACCTTC.

The genes are TRBV19 and TRBJ2-1; 9 bases agree with TRBD2. Germline CDR1 is LNHDA and CDR2 is SQIVND (reference sequence). The CDR3 is made up of 17 amino acids. With V trimmed by 5 bases and J by 4 bases, 12 bases remained unmatched. The CDR3 DNA reads as TGTGCCAGTAGTGTAGTCCGACTAGCGGATTTTTACAATGAGCAGTTCTTC. It translates to CASSVVRLADFYNEQFF.

V is TRBV14 and J is TRBJ2-3; TRBD1 matches 8 bases. V was pared by 6 bases and J by 0 bases, with 11 bases of the junction left unmatched. The CDR3 runs 17 residues. CDR1 SGHDN and CDR2 FVKESK come from the germline V gene. The CDR3 loop reads CASSLPTGGASTDTQYF. CDR3 coding DNA: TGTGCCAGCAGTTTACCAACAGGGGGTGCTAGCACAGATACGCAGTATTTT.

The chain recombines TRBV7-3 with TRBJ1-2, with TRBD1 matching 10 bases. The ends lost 5 bases at V and 6 bases at J; junction bases unmatched: 6. CDR3 length: 14 residues. Germline lookup yields CDR1 SGHTA and CDR2 FQGTGA. CDR3 coding DNA: TGTGCCAGCAGCGACAGGGGGCGAGGGGATGGCTACACCTTC. Translated, it gives CASSDRGRGDGYTF.

This clonotype appeared once. This chain's CDR3 is CSARGAGGDYGYTF. In nucleotides, the CDR3 is TGCAGTGCTAGAGGGGCAGGGGGCGACTATGGCTACACCTTC. The chain combines TRBV20-1 with TRBJ1-2; 8 nucleotides align to TRBD1. Germline V gene sequence: CDR1 DFQATT, CDR2 SNEGSKA (reference sequence). Trimming at V came to 1 base and at J to 3 bases, leaving 4 bases not matched to a gene. The CDR3 is 14 residues long.

This clonotype occurred once. One end of the junction is discordant with germline, which a read error may explain. The chain uses TRBV15 and TRBJ1-1, with D possibly TRBD1 on 5 matching bases. Germline assignment: CDR1 LNHNV and CDR2 YYDKDF (reference sequence). CDR3 length: 14 residues. For the CDR3, the DNA is TGTGCCAGCAGTGAATCGGCAGGGTACACTGAAGCTTCCTTT. This sequence encodes CASSESAGYTEASF.

In its sample, this clonotype was seen a few times. The chain recombines TRBV24-1 with TRBJ1-1; D remains ambiguous. CDR3 length: 11 amino acids. V lost 2 bases to trimming and J lost 8 bases, with 5 bases between them. Germline V gives CDR1 KGHDR, CDR2 SFDVKD. CDR3 sequence: CATSDYGEAFF. The CDR3 DNA sequence: TGTGCCACCAGTGATTATGGGGAAGCTTTCTTT.

The rearrangement joins TRBV12-3 or TRBV12-4 to TRBJ2-2; D could derive from TRBD1 or TRBD2 (5 bases each). Trimming shortened V by 5 bases and J by 7 bases, and 14 bases separated the two germline ends. This CDR3 is 14 amino acids long. The CDR3 DNA is TGTGCCAGCAGTCTCGGGACCCTGGGCGGGGAGCTGTTTTTT. This encodes CASSLGTLGGELFF.

V usage is TRBV25-1 and J usage is TRBJ2-1; D not certain. The length of the CDR3 is 11 residues. CDR1 is MGHDK and CDR2 is SYGVNS in the germline V gene. CDR3 DNA: TGTGCTAGAGATTTTAAGAATGAGCAGTTCTTC. Its protein is CARDFKNEQFF. The variable domain in full, with the rest retrieved from reference TRBV25-1 and TRBJ2-1, is EADIYQTPRYLVIGTGKKITLECSQTMGHDKMYWYQQDPGMELHLIHYSYGVNSTEKGDLSSESTVSRIRTEHFPLTLESARPSHTSQYLCARDFKNEQFFGPGTRLTVL.

V is TRBV29-1 and J is TRBJ2-1; the match to TRBD2 covers 9 bases. Germline lookup yields CDR1 SQVTM and CDR2 ANQGSEA. The CDR3 consists of 15 residues. J was trimmed by 9 bases and V by 8 bases; bases with no gene match: 17. The CDR3 here is CSSYSGGGAGSEQFF. In DNA form, the CDR3 reads TGCAGCAGTTACTCGGGCGGGGGGGCCGGTAGTGAGCAGTTCTTC.

V gene TRBV7-9 combines with J gene TRBJ2-7; D may be TRBD1 (7 bases). This CDR3 comprises 14 residues. The germline CDR1 and CDR2 sequences are SEHNR and FQNEAQ (reference sequence). The V end lost 5 bases, the J end lost 2 bases, and 13 bases lay between the germline ends. The CDR3: CASSRRDSPYEQYF. CDR3 nucleotide sequence: TGTGCCAGCAGCCGGCGGGACAGTCCCTACGAGCAGTACTTC.

This clonotype was observed a few times. This chain uses TRBV7-3 with TRBJ2-5; tentatively, D is TRBD2 (5 bases). Trimming cost V 1 base and J 2 bases, with 8 bases left between them. The CDR3 length is 14 residues. CDR1 SGHTA and CDR2 FQGTGA come from the germline V gene. The CDR3: CASSLSRGQETQYF. CDR3 sequence (DNA): TGTGCCAGCAGCTTAAGCCGGGGACAAGAGACCCAGTACTTC.

The V call is TRBV9, the J call TRBJ1-1, with D possibly TRBD1 on 6 matching bases. Germline-derived CDR1 and CDR2 are SGDLS and YYNGEE. The CDR3 totals 14 residues. V was shortened by 3 bases and J by 3 bases, with 12 bases between the two germline ends. The CDR3 is CASSASGQYTEAFF. The CDR3 DNA follows: TGTGCCAGCAGCGCGTCCGGACAGTACACTGAAGCTTTCTTT.

J is TRBJ1-1 and V is TRBV25-1; 7 bases are a match to TRBD1. This CDR3 has 15 residues. Trimming cost V 6 bases and J 0 bases; bases outside gene matches: 7. Per the germline V gene, CDR1 is MGHDK and CDR2 is SYGVNS. CDR3 coding DNA: TGTGCCAGCAGAGAGACAGGGATTATGAACACTGAAGCTTTCTTT. This gives the protein CASRETGIMNTEAFF.

The chain joins TRBV9 to TRBJ2-2, with 7 bases lining up with TRBD2. In germline, CDR1 is SGDLS, CDR2 YYNGEE. The CDR3 has 17 residues. V was clipped by 2 bases and J by 1 base; unmatched bases: 8. The CDR3 sequence: CASSVTRVAGNTGELFF. CDR3 sequence (DNA): TGTGCCAGCAGCGTCACTAGGGTAGCGGGGAACACCGGGGAGCTGTTTTTT.

This chain joins TRBV15 and TRBJ2-7, with 9 bases matching TRBD1. The CDR3 contains 15 residues. CDR1 is LNHNV and CDR2 is YYDKDF in the germline V gene (reference sequence). V lost 2 bases to trimming and J lost 6 bases; unmatched junction nucleotides: 8. CDR3: CATSRPFPGQGEQYF. The CDR3 DNA reads TGTGCCACCAGCAGACCATTTCCGGGACAGGGCGAGCAGTACTTC.

The chain recombines TRBV20-1 with TRBJ2-7, with no clear D. V lost 3 bases, J lost 3 bases, and 12 bases lay in between. CDR3 length equals 13 residues. Germline CDR1 is DFQATT and CDR2 is SNEGSKA (reference sequence). This CDR3 is CSASRSRNYEQYF. The CDR3 DNA reads as TGCAGTGCTAGTCGCTCCAGGAACTACGAGCAGTACTTC.

The chain's CDR3 is CASSLSDGYTF. CDR3 bases: TGTGCCAGCAGCTTGAGCGATGGCTACACCTTC. The chain recombines TRBV5-6 with TRBJ1-2; D remains ambiguous. CDR3 length: 11 residues. V lost 1 base, J lost 6 bases, and 4 bases lay in between. Germline CDR1 SGHDT, CDR2 YYEEEE.

This chain links TRBV5-5 with TRBJ2-5; 7 bases map to TRBD1. V trimming: 5 bases; J trimming: 5 bases; junction bases outside the gene matches: 3. Germline CDR1 is SGHKS and CDR2 is YYEKEE (reference sequence). The CDR3 length is 12 residues. This chain's CDR3 is CASRPGQETQYF. The DNA of the CDR3 is TGTGCCAGCAGACCGGGACAGGAGACCCAGTACTTC.

This clonotype appeared a few times. The V and J genes are TRBV2 and TRBJ1-6, with 11 bases identical to TRBD1. This CDR3 spans 16 amino acids. V shed 4 bases and J 10 bases; nucleotides not matched to a gene: 9. Looked up from germline, CDR1 is SNHLY and CDR2 is FYNNEI. The CDR3 loop is CASSAGQGATGSPLHF. CDR3 coding DNA: TGTGCCAGCAGTGCCGGACAGGGGGCAACGGGGTCACCCCTCCACTTT.